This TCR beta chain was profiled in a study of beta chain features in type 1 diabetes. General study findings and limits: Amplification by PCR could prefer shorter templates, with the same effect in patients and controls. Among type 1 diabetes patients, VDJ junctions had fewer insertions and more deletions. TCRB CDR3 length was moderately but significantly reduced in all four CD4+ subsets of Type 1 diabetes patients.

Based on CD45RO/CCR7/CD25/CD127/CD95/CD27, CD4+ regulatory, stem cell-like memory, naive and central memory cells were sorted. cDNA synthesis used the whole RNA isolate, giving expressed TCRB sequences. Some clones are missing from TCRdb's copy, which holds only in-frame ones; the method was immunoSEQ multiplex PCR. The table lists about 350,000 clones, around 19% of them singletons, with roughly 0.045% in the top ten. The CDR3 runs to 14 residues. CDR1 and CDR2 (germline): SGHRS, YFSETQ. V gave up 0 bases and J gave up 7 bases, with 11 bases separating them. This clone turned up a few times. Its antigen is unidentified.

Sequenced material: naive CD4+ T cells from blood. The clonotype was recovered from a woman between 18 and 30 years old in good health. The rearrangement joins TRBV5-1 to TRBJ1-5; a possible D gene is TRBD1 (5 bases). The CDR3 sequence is CASSLEQGIQPQHF. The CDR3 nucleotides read TGCGCCAGCAGCTTGGAGCAGGGAATACAGCCCCAGCATTTT.